The clone carrying this T cell receptor beta chain was detected a few times. Its antigen is undetermined. This entry is derived from a study of T cell repertoires in cytomegalovirus infection. Study overall: Indicated by public TCR beta signatures were CMV infection and matching HLA type.

MiXCR was run by TCRdb on the reads, yielding one entry per CDR3 protein. In the table there are around 800,000 distinct CDR3 sequences, 30% to 35% of which are singletons. The source is a human donor in good health (CMV status not recorded). Some clones in this sample may be carry-over from other donors' samples. The sample in question was cultured CD8+ T cells from PBMCs, obtained from culture after CMV antigen stimulation.

CDR3 amino acids: CASSRTGEGYEQYF. In DNA, the CDR3 is TGCGCCAGCAGCAGGACAGGGGAAGGGTACGAGCAGTACTTC. The chain couples TRBV5-1 to TRBJ2-7, with TRBD1 matching 9 bases. V lost 4 bases and J lost 4; bases outside the gene matches: 6. CDR3 length equals 14 residues. The germline V gene encodes CDR1 SGHRS and CDR2 YFSETQ.